Sequencing of this T cell receptor (beta chain) was carried out in a study of T cell responses to AZD1222 COVID-19 vaccine. Points on this clone: Its antigen is still unknown.

Method: immunoSEQ multiplex PCR; TCRdb's copy keeps in-frame clones and lacks some. The sample holds roughly 100,000 clones, approximately 91% seen once. Study findings and constraints: The number of AZD1222 recipients seropositive at baseline was only five or six. Spike regions recognized by vaccine-associated CD4 TCRs spanned the protein, led by 160-218 and 743-854. Samples come after the peak T cell response, not at day 14.

This receptor was taken from an adult in good health. This sample comprised peripheral blood, obtained on day 0 of AZD1222 vaccination.

The CDR3 DNA reads TGTGCCAGTACTTCACTCCTAACCGCAGGGTCGGTTGAGCAGTTCTTC. It is translated as CASTSLLTAGSVEQFF. This chain uses TRBV19 with TRBJ2-1, with D maybe TRBD1 (5 bases). The length of the CDR3 is 16 residues. The germline CDR1 and CDR2 sequences are LNHDA and SQIVND (reference sequence). V was trimmed by 7 bases and J by 9 bases, leaving 25 bases between them.